This T cell receptor beta chain was observed in a study of radiotherapy plus CTLA-4 blockade in lung cancer. Produced via immunoSEQ multiplex PCR; TCRdb's table is partial and in-frame only. The top ten hold approximately 7% of the sample, which has around 130,000 clones, 85% to 90% seen once. This clone was seen just once. The sample was peripheral blood, taken from a patient treated with radiotherapy plus ipilimumab. This sequence originates from a human donor with non-small cell lung cancer that progressed on radiotherapy plus ipilimumab.

CDR3 residues: CASTGTLSYEQYF. The CDR3 bases are TGCGCCAGCACCGGGACCTTATCCTACGAGCAGTACTTC. The gene calls are TRBV10-2 and TRBJ2-7; D is perhaps TRBD1 or TRBD2 (5 bases each). V was clipped by 7 bases and J by 1 base, with 11 bases between them. CDR3 size: 13 residues. The V gene's germline CDR1 is WSHSY and CDR2 SAAADI.